This TCR beta chain came from a study of T cells expressing NK-cell markers. Study findings and constraints: Among CD8+ T cells from 5 to 7 donors, dominant NKG2C+ clonotypes accounted for roughly 1.0-8%.

To note about this clonotype: Its antigen is unknown.

From germline, CDR1 is LGHNA and CDR2 YNFKEQ. CDR3 length: 15 amino acids. TCRdb reprocessed the 5' RACE reads, keeping one entry per CDR3 protein, no DNA. Seen in this sample are about 460,000 distinct CDR3 sequences; the ten most common clones hold approximately 1.5%. The V and J genes are TRBV4-2 and TRBJ2-1; TCRdb's assignment of TRBD2 cannot be checked, as there is no DNA. The clonotype originates from a woman aged 50 to 60 in good health. The specimen was blood T cells: a sorted CD56 or NKG2C T cell subset, CD4+ or CD8+ T cells, or bulk PBMC T cells (not recorded which). The CDR3 sequence: CASSPPGGGGNEQFF.